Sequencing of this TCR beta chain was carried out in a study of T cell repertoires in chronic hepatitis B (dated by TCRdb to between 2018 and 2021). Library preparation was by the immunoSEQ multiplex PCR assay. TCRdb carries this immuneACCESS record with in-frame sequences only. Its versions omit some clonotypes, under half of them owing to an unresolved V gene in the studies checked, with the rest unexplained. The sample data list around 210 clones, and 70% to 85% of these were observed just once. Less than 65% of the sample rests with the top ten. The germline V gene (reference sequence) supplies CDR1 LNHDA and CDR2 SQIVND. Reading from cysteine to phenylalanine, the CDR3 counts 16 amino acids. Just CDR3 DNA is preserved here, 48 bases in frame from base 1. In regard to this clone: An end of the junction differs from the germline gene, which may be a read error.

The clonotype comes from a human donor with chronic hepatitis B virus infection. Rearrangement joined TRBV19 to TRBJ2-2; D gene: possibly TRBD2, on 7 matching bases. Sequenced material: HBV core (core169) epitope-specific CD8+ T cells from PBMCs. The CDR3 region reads CASTGGAAISTRELFF. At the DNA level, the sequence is TGTGCCTCAACGGGGGGCGCGGCTATTAGCACCAGGGAGCTGTTTTTT.